Listed below are T cell receptor beta chains from one sample, sequenced in a study of T cell responses to AZD1222 COVID-19 vaccine. Libraries were prepared by immunoSEQ multiplex PCR; TCRdb keeps only in-frame clonotypes and omits some of them. The repertoire has about 180,000 clones, approximately 91% of them found once; the top ten carry 1.9%. This specimen was peripheral blood, taken 28 days after the second AZD1222 dose. Receptors were obtained from an adult who received the AZD1222 COVID-19 vaccine. The CDR3 runs from the conserved cysteine through the conserved F or W. The order of the fields is D gene, J gene, V gene, clone size, CDR3 DNA, CDR3 protein. D genes are given only for firm matches. Clone sizes are given selectively: once, few, many, or a class where the clone is expanded.

d_call: TRBD1; j_call: TRBJ2-5; v_call: TRBV4-3; clone_size: once; cdr3_nt: TGCGCCAGCAGCCAGTCGACAGGGGCGAAAGAGACCCAGTACTTC; cdr3_aa: CASSQSTGAKETQYF
d_call: -; j_call: TRBJ1-3; v_call: TRBV18; clone_size: few; cdr3_nt: TGTGCCAGCTCACCACGGGACGGGGACTCTGGAAACACCATATATTTT; cdr3_aa: CASSPRDGDSGNTIYF
d_call: TRBD2; j_call: TRBJ2-2; v_call: TRBV24-1; clone_size: -; cdr3_nt: TGTGCCACCCAGGGACTAGGGTCCACCGGGGAGCTGTTTTTT; cdr3_aa: CATQGLGSTGELFF
d_call: TRBD2; j_call: TRBJ2-1; v_call: TRBV7-2; clone_size: -; cdr3_nt: TGTGCCAGCAGCTTCCCTAGCGGGAGTTTCAACAATGAGCAGTTCTTC; cdr3_aa: CASSFPSGSFNNEQFF
d_call: -; j_call: TRBJ1-2; v_call: TRBV29-1; clone_size: -; cdr3_nt: TGCAGCGTACACCCCGCGTCCCGGCGGGCAAACTATGGCTACACCTTC; cdr3_aa: CSVHPASRRANYGYTF
d_call: -; j_call: TRBJ2-5; v_call: TRBV7-2; clone_size: -; cdr3_nt: TGTGCCAGCAGCTTAGCCAGGGATCTGTGGGAGACCCAGTACTTC; cdr3_aa: CASSLARDLWETQYF
d_call: -; j_call: TRBJ1-2; v_call: TRBV7-9; clone_size: few; cdr3_nt: TGTGCCAGCAGCTTAGTGTTGGGGCAAAACTATGGCTACACCTTC; cdr3_aa: CASSLVLGQNYGYTF
d_call: -; j_call: TRBJ1-2; v_call: TRBV3-1/TRBV3-2; clone_size: -; cdr3_nt: TGTGCCAGCAGCCAAGCCCTTTTAGACAGGAGATTTAACTATGGCTACACCTTC; cdr3_aa: CASSQALLDRRFNYGYTF
d_call: TRBD2; j_call: TRBJ2-7; v_call: TRBV15; clone_size: once; cdr3_nt: TGTGCCACCAGCAGAGATCCGGGCGGGGGGAACTCCTACGAGCAGTACTTC; cdr3_aa: CATSRDPGGGNSYEQYF
d_call: TRBD2; j_call: TRBJ2-1; v_call: TRBV4-1; clone_size: -; cdr3_nt: TGCGCCAGCAGCCAAGTGGGCGGGAGAAGAAATGAGCAGTTCTTC; cdr3_aa: CASSQVGGRRNEQFF
d_call: TRBD1; j_call: TRBJ2-5; v_call: TRBV7-8; clone_size: -; cdr3_nt: TGTGCCAGCAGCCCACAGGGGGCAGGGGAGACCCAGTACTTC; cdr3_aa: CASSPQGAGETQYF
d_call: -; j_call: TRBJ2-3; v_call: TRBV5-1; clone_size: -; cdr3_nt: TGCGCCAGCAGAATCGACGGACTATTGGCAGATACGCAGTATTTT; cdr3_aa: CASRIDGLLADTQYF
d_call: -; j_call: TRBJ1-1; v_call: TRBV10-3; clone_size: -; cdr3_nt: TGTGCCATCAGTGAAAACGGGAACACTGAAGCTTTCTTT; cdr3_aa: CAISENGNTEAFF
d_call: -; j_call: TRBJ1-2; v_call: TRBV7-8; clone_size: -; cdr3_nt: TGTGCCAGCAGCCTACAAAGCGCATCGAACTATGGCTACACCTTC; cdr3_aa: CASSLQSASNYGYTF
d_call: -; j_call: TRBJ1-5; v_call: TRBV27; clone_size: once; cdr3_nt: TGTGCCAGCAGTTTATCTGGCGGACTAGGGAACAATCAGCCCCAGCATTTT; cdr3_aa: CASSLSGGLGNNQPQHF
d_call: -; j_call: TRBJ1-6; v_call: TRBV6-5; clone_size: -; cdr3_nt: TGTGCCAGCAGGCCGGGAAGTGGTTCCTCACCCCTCCACTTT; cdr3_aa: CASRPGSGSSPLHF
d_call: -; j_call: TRBJ1-4; v_call: TRBV25-1; clone_size: once; cdr3_nt: TGTGCCAGCAGTGAATCGTCGTCAGGGATTATTGAAAAACTGTTTTTT; cdr3_aa: CASSESSSGIIEKLFF
d_call: -; j_call: TRBJ1-2; v_call: TRBV6-5; clone_size: once; cdr3_nt: TGTGCCAGCAGTTACGACCCGCGGTTCGATGGCTACACCTTC; cdr3_aa: CASSYDPRFDGYTF
d_call: -; j_call: TRBJ2-4; v_call: TRBV3-1/TRBV3-2; clone_size: -; cdr3_nt: TGTGCCAGCAGCCAAAGGGTGGTAGCCAAAAACATTCAGTACTTC; cdr3_aa: CASSQRVVAKNIQYF
d_call: TRBD2; j_call: TRBJ2-3; v_call: TRBV7-3; clone_size: -; cdr3_nt: TGTGCCAGCAGCCCCCGGACTAGCGACACAGATACGCAGTATTTT; cdr3_aa: CASSPRTSDTDTQYF
d_call: -; j_call: TRBJ2-7; v_call: TRBV3-1/TRBV3-2; clone_size: -; cdr3_nt: TGTGCCAGCAGCCAAGAAATCGGCGGGCAGGGAGATTCCTACGAGCAGTACTTC; cdr3_aa: CASSQEIGGQGDSYEQYF
d_call: -; j_call: TRBJ2-7; v_call: TRBV5-1; clone_size: -; cdr3_nt: TGCGCCAGCAGCTCCTCCGCAGGTTCGGAGCAGTACTTC; cdr3_aa: CASSSSAGSEQYF
d_call: -; j_call: TRBJ2-5; v_call: TRBV12-3/TRBV12-4; clone_size: -; cdr3_nt: TGTGCCAGCAGCTTAGCAGGGACCCAGTACTTC; cdr3_aa: CASSLAGTQYF
d_call: TRBD1; j_call: TRBJ2-7; v_call: TRBV15; clone_size: -; cdr3_nt: TGTGCCACCAGCAGAGGTCGGGACAGGGATTACCACCCATTCTACGAGCAGTACTTC; cdr3_aa: CATSRGRDRDYHPFYEQYF
d_call: -; j_call: TRBJ2-1; v_call: TRBV9; clone_size: -; cdr3_nt: TGTGCCAGCAGCGTTGGGATAGGGGAGGTGAACAATGAGCAGTTCTTC; cdr3_aa: CASSVGIGEVNNEQFF
d_call: TRBD1; j_call: TRBJ1-3; v_call: TRBV5-1; clone_size: -; cdr3_nt: TGCGCCAGCAGCAACACAGGGGCATCTGGAAACACCATATATTTT; cdr3_aa: CASSNTGASGNTIYF
d_call: -; j_call: TRBJ1-6; v_call: TRBV10-3; clone_size: -; cdr3_nt: TGTGCCATCAGTGACGGGCGGCCGAATTCACCCCTCCACTTT; cdr3_aa: CAISDGRPNSPLHF
d_call: -; j_call: TRBJ2-7; v_call: TRBV6-5; clone_size: -; cdr3_nt: TGTGCCAGCAGCCTTGCGGGCAGGACCTACGAGCAGTACTTC; cdr3_aa: CASSLAGRTYEQYF
d_call: TRBD1; j_call: TRBJ2-2; v_call: TRBV6-5; clone_size: -; cdr3_nt: TGTGCCAGCAGTTACGGGAAGGGGGCGCTGGTTTGGGAGCTGTTTTTT; cdr3_aa: CASSYGKGALVWELFF
d_call: -; j_call: TRBJ1-5; v_call: TRBV28; clone_size: -; cdr3_nt: TGTGCCAGCAGTTCCAGGGGAGGGGACGTTCAGCCCCAGCATTTT; cdr3_aa: CASSSRGGDVQPQHF
d_call: -; j_call: TRBJ2-1; v_call: TRBV30; clone_size: -; cdr3_nt: TGTGCCTGGAGTGTTTTGGGGCCATACAATGAGCAGTTCTTC; cdr3_aa: CAWSVLGPYNEQFF
d_call: -; j_call: TRBJ1-3; v_call: TRBV6-5; clone_size: -; cdr3_nt: TGTGCCACGACAAACTCTGGAAACACCATATATTTT; cdr3_aa: CATTNSGNTIYF
d_call: -; j_call: TRBJ1-2; v_call: TRBV7-2; clone_size: -; cdr3_nt: TGTGCCAGCAGCTTAGAGGCAGGGCCCTATGGCTACACCTTC; cdr3_aa: CASSLEAGPYGYTF
d_call: TRBD2; j_call: TRBJ2-7; v_call: TRBV19; clone_size: -; cdr3_nt: TGTGCCAGTAGTATAGCATCTAGCGGGGGCGAGCAGTACTTC; cdr3_aa: CASSIASSGGEQYF
d_call: -; j_call: TRBJ2-3; v_call: TRBV2; clone_size: once; cdr3_nt: TGTGCCAGCAGTGAAGATAGGACAGACACAGATACGCAGTATTTT; cdr3_aa: CASSEDRTDTDTQYF
d_call: -; j_call: TRBJ1-2; v_call: TRBV7-9; clone_size: -; cdr3_nt: TGTGCCAGCAGCTTAGCGCCGGGGAAAGGTGGCTACACCTTC; cdr3_aa: CASSLAPGKGGYTF
d_call: -; j_call: TRBJ1-5; v_call: TRBV4-2; clone_size: -; cdr3_nt: TGTGCCAGCAGCCAGAAAGACGCCGGAGCGCCCCAGCATTTT; cdr3_aa: CASSQKDAGAPQHF
d_call: -; j_call: TRBJ1-6; v_call: TRBV10-3; clone_size: -; cdr3_nt: TGTGCCATCAGTGTCGGGGGCTCCTATAATTCACCCCTCCACTTT; cdr3_aa: CAISVGGSYNSPLHF
d_call: -; j_call: TRBJ2-7; v_call: TRBV27; clone_size: -; cdr3_nt: TGTGCCAGCAGTTTATCGAGGCAGGGTCCCAACGAGCAGTACTTC; cdr3_aa: CASSLSRQGPNEQYF
d_call: -; j_call: TRBJ2-2; v_call: TRBV6-2/TRBV6-3; clone_size: few; cdr3_nt: TGTGCCAGCAGTTCAGGCCAGGAAACCGGGGAGCTGTTTTTT; cdr3_aa: CASSSGQETGELFF
d_call: -; j_call: TRBJ1-1; v_call: TRBV6-5; clone_size: -; cdr3_nt: TGTGCCAGCAGTTACTCGACCGGGGGGTCTGAAGCTTTCTTT; cdr3_aa: CASSYSTGGSEAFF
d_call: -; j_call: TRBJ2-5; v_call: TRBV9; clone_size: -; cdr3_nt: TGTGCCAGCAGCCCCGGGTGGGGGCCCAGGGAGACCCAGTACTTC; cdr3_aa: CASSPGWGPRETQYF
d_call: -; j_call: TRBJ2-6; v_call: TRBV5-8; clone_size: -; cdr3_nt: TGTGCCAGCAGCCCGGGGCATAGCTCTGGGGCCAACGTCCTGACTTTC; cdr3_aa: CASSPGHSSGANVLTF
d_call: -; j_call: TRBJ2-5; v_call: TRBV7-2; clone_size: -; cdr3_nt: TGTGCCAGCAGCTTAGACGGGACAACAAAGACCCAGTACTTC; cdr3_aa: CASSLDGTTKTQYF
d_call: TRBD2; j_call: TRBJ2-3; v_call: TRBV5-1; clone_size: -; cdr3_nt: TGCGCCAGCAGCTTGGACGTTAAAATCGGGACTAGCCCCCCAGATACGCAGTATTTT; cdr3_aa: CASSLDVKIGTSPPDTQYF
d_call: -; j_call: TRBJ1-5; v_call: TRBV12-3/TRBV12-4; clone_size: -; cdr3_nt: TGTGCCAGCTCCTCCTTAGGGTCTCGGCCCCAGCATTTT; cdr3_aa: CASSSLGSRPQHF
d_call: TRBD1; j_call: TRBJ1-3; v_call: TRBV28; clone_size: -; cdr3_nt: TGTGCCAGCAGATGGGGCCAGGGGGGCACCATATATTTT; cdr3_aa: CASRWGQGGTIYF
d_call: TRBD2; j_call: TRBJ2-1; v_call: TRBV4-2; clone_size: -; cdr3_nt: TGTGCCAGCAGCGCCTCGGGCGGGGGGGCCGGAAGGGATGAGCAGTTCTTC; cdr3_aa: CASSASGGGAGRDEQFF
d_call: -; j_call: TRBJ1-1; v_call: TRBV19; clone_size: -; cdr3_nt: TGTGCCAGTAGTATCGGGAGGGACACTGAAGCTTTCTTT; cdr3_aa: CASSIGRDTEAFF